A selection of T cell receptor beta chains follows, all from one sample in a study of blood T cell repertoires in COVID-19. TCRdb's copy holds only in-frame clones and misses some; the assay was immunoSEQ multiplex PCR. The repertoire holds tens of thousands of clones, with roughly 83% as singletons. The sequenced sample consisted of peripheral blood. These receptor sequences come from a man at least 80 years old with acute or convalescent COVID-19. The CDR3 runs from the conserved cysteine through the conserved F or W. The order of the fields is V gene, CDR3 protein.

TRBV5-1 CASSPRDWLNTGELFF
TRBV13 CASSPEDKNTEAFF
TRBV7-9 CASSLPSTHTEAFF
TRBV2 CANGGNTEAFF
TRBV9 CASSTQGGKNQPQHF
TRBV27 CASSGQGARQPQHF
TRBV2 CASSPTSGGAGVADTQYF
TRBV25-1 CASRFPGQMNTEAFF
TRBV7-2 CASSRGTGGDEQYF
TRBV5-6 CASSLGQEDTQYF
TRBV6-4 CASSAQQGAGGYTF
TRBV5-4 CASSLGQGRSYTEAFF
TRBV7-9 CASSFLTGDYEQYF
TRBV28 CASRWGEGTEAFF
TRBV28 CASSIGTGAINYGYTF
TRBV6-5 CASSQFRVKETQYF
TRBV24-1 CATSDQAGGSFNEQFF
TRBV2 CASSEGGQGRNGYTF
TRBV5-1 CASSPPSGGSHEQYF
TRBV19 CASSIGGGSNQPQHF